This TCR beta chain was captured in a study of T cell clusters in autoimmune cytopenias. About this clonotype: The target antigen is unknown.

Study-wide results and limits: Primary autoimmune cytopenia patients seemingly lacked the physiological T cell clusters found in healthy donors. TRB repertoire shifts in secondary cytopenia and chronic lymphocytic leukemia mostly reflected lymphoma, not autoimmunity. The T cell clusters were defined only in silico, without experimental functional validation. Healthy donors had approximately 3.3-fold more exclusive TRB clusters than active autoimmune hepatitis patients.

TRB rearrangements were amplified by touch-down multiplex PCR with mixed TRB-A/B primers. TCRdb reprocessed the multiplex PCR reads and keeps a single row for each CDR3 protein, giving no DNA. The repertoire shows about 3,500 distinct CDR3 sequences; the top ten hold more than 3%. Each sample's input was around 270 ng genomic DNA, 30,000 to 45,000 genome equivalents. The CDR3 has 12 residues. Per the germline V gene, CDR1 is DFQATT and CDR2 is SNEGSKA (reference sequence). The sequenced sample consisted of peripheral blood. The TCR comes from a human donor with an autoimmune cytopenia or autoimmune hepatitis (not recorded which). This sequence joins TRBV20-1 and TRBJ2-7; TCRdb's D gene call, TRBD2, goes unchecked for lack of DNA. CDR3 protein: CSAHSLRYEQYF.